These 32 T cell receptor beta chains were all obtained from the same sample, sequenced in a study of Graves' ophthalmopathy and Graves' hyperthyroidism. Amplification of the TCR beta CDR3 regions used RNA transcripts (as template). HTBI primers were used in a first-round RT-PCR, which preceded a second-round multiplex PCR. TCRdb ran MiXCR on the multiplex PCR reads and lists one entry per CDR3 protein. Of approximately 410,000 distinct CDR3 sequences in the sample, about 16% were seen once. The sample taken for sequencing was peripheral blood. All receptors derive from a woman between 18 and 29 years old with stable Graves' hyperthyroidism.

In its sample, this clonotype was seen many times. The chain has TRBV6-1 and TRBJ2-7; no definite D call. Deletions cut 7 bases from V and 0 bases from J, with 7 bases between. CDR3 length: 12 residues. Germline values: CDR1 MNHNS, CDR2 SASEGT. CDR3: CASTGPSYEQYF. The DNA for the CDR3 is TGTGCCAGCACCGGGCCCTCCTACGAGCAGTACTTC.

This clonotype was counted many times. The gene calls are TRBV27 and TRBJ2-7; 7 positions agree with TRBD1. CDR3 length: 14 residues. With V trimmed by 6 bases and J by 6 bases, 11 bases remained unmatched. The germline CDR1 and CDR2 sequences are MNHEY and SMNVEV (reference sequence). This CDR3 is CASRMNRGTVEQYF. DNA for the CDR3: TGTGCCAGCAGGATGAACAGGGGTACGGTCGAGCAGTACTTC.

This clonotype was seen many times. The chain employs TRBV6-2 or TRBV6-3 and TRBJ2-5; 11 bases match TRBD2. Germline values: CDR1 MNHEY, CDR2 SVGEGT. The CDR3 is made up of 14 amino acids. The V gene end was trimmed by 10 bases and the J gene end by 5 bases; junction bases not matched to a gene: 9. The CDR3 loop reads CATGTSGGRETQYF. The CDR3 DNA is TGTGCCACCGGAACTAGCGGGGGTAGGGAGACCCAGTACTTC.

This clonotype was observed many times. The chain recombines TRBV29-1 with TRBJ1-2; D is uncertain. The CDR3 is made up of 11 amino acids. In germline, CDR1 is SQVTM, CDR2 ANQGSEA. V lost 4 bases and J 6 bases, leaving 9 bases between the germline ends. The DNA for the CDR3 is TGCAGCGTTGTATCTGGGAATGGCTACACCTTC. It encodes CSVVSGNGYTF.

This clonotype was picked up many times. The chain combines TRBV6-5 with TRBJ1-2; 9 nucleotides agree with TRBD1. CDR3 length: 17 amino acids. Germline CDR1 reads MNHEY; CDR2 reads SVGAGI. The V segment lost 2 bases and the J segment 6 bases; nucleotides outside the gene matches: 13. CDR3 in amino acids: CASSYLPNRGQIDGYTF. DNA of the CDR3: TGTGCCAGCAGTTACCTACCGAACAGGGGGCAAATAGATGGCTACACCTTC.

This clonotype was found many times. V and J are TRBV6-1 and TRBJ2-7; D uncertain. Germline V gives CDR1 MNHNS, CDR2 SASEGT. Trimming pared 4 bases from V and 5 bases from J, leaving 15 bases between. The CDR3 loop spans 14 amino acids. As DNA, the CDR3 is TGTGCCAGCAGTGCGACCAGGAATACCCACGAGCAGTACTTC. It yields the protein CASSATRNTHEQYF.

This clonotype showed up many times. CDR3 protein: CASSNLGAATGELFF. The CDR3, as DNA: TGTGCCAGTAGTAATTTGGGGGCCGCCACCGGGGAGCTGTTTTTT. This chain links TRBV19 with TRBJ2-2, with D possibly TRBD1 on 6 matching bases. CDR1 LNHDA and CDR2 SQIVND come from the germline V gene (reference sequence). The CDR3 loop spans 15 amino acids. Trimming removed 4 bases from V and 4 bases from J, with 13 bases in between.

This clonotype has ten or more counts. This chain links TRBV27 with TRBJ1-5, with D perhaps TRBD1 (5 bases). V was clipped by 2 bases and J by 3 bases, with 23 bases between them. The CDR3 runs 19 residues. Germline CDR1 reads MNHEY; CDR2 reads SMNVEV (reference sequence). The CDR3 spells CASSLPKLGGDVTNQPQHF. The CDR3 bases are TGTGCCAGCAGTTTACCGAAACTGGGGGGGGATGTGACCAATCAGCCCCAGCATTTT.

The table lists this clonotype with a few counts. A much larger clone sits a single nucleotide away, making a read error possible. This sequence joins TRBV7-2 and TRBJ2-7; perhaps TRBD1 as D (6 bases). The end of the DNA is better explained by TRBJ2-1, so the J call may be wrong. The CDR3 is 15 amino acids. Germline V gene sequence: CDR1 SGHTA, CDR2 FQGNSA. CDR3 bases: TGTGCCAGCAGCTCCGACCGGGACACCACCTACGAGCAGTTCTTC. Protein sequence: CASSSDRDTTYEQFF.

Only a few counts were recorded for this clonotype. The chain couples TRBV11-1 to TRBJ2-2; tentatively, D is TRBD1 (6 bases). CDR3 length: 16 amino acids. Per the germline V gene, CDR1 is SGHAT and CDR2 is FQDESV (reference sequence). V lost 3 bases, J lost 0 bases, and 11 bases lay in between. The CDR3 DNA reads as TGTGCCAGCAGCTTCCCCGGGACAACGAACACCGGGGAGCTGTTTTTT. Protein product: CASSFPGTTNTGELFF. Full variable domain (rest looked up from reference TRBV11-1 and TRBJ2-2): EAEVAQSPRYKITEKSQAVAFWCDPISGHATLYWYRQILGQGPELLVQFQDESVVDDSQLPKDRFSAERLKGVDSTLKIQPAELGDSAMYLCASSFPGTTNTGELFFGEGSRLTVL.

In its sample, this clonotype was seen a few times. J is TRBJ1-5 and V is TRBV19; the match to TRBD1 covers 7 bases. From germline, CDR1 is LNHDA and CDR2 SQIVND (reference sequence). V lost 5 bases to trimming and J lost 5 bases; unmatched junction nucleotides: 15. The CDR3 length is 17 residues. In DNA, the CDR3 is TGTGCCAGTAGTCCCCCGCGGAGGGGGCGATCTGATCAGCCCCAGCATTTT. It specifies CASSPPRRGRSDQPQHF.

The chain employs TRBV5-1 and TRBJ1-1; D remains unclear. This CDR3 contains 12 residues. Germline V gives CDR1 SGHRS, CDR2 YFSETQ. V lost 6 bases and J lost 0, with 6 bases in between. CDR3 amino acids: CASMGVNTEAFF. CDR3 DNA sequence: TGCGCCAGCATGGGAGTGAACACTGAAGCTTTCTTT.

At least ten counts were recorded for this clonotype. The CDR3 spells CASTPTRETQYF. The CDR3 coding sequence is TGTGCCAGCACCCCTACCCGGGAGACCCAGTACTTC. The genes are TRBV11-2 and TRBJ2-5; D is unclear. The CDR3 spans 12 residues. CDR1 and CDR2 (germline): SGHAT, FQNNGV. The ends were cut back, 7 bases at V and 5 bases at J, with 11 bases in the middle. Looking up the rest from reference TRBV11-2 and TRBJ2-5 gives the full variable domain: EAGVAQSPRYKIIEKRQSVAFWCNPISGHATLYWYQQILGQGPKLLIQFQNNGVVDDSQLPKDRFSAERLKGVDSTLKIQPAKLEDSAVYLCASTPTRETQYFGPGTRLLVL.

This clonotype was detected many times. The chain joins TRBV12-3 or TRBV12-4 to TRBJ2-5; TRBD1 or TRBD2 may be the D gene (5 bases each). Between the trimmed V and J ends, which lost 5 bases and 4 bases, there was a span of 14 bases. The CDR3 consists of 14 residues. The CDR3 reads CASSNLGDPETQYF. DNA for the CDR3: TGTGCCAGCAGTAACCTCGGGGACCCAGAGACCCAGTACTTC.

The sample holds many counts of this clonotype. The chain links TRBV2 to TRBJ1-5; 9 nucleotides align to TRBD1. The CDR3 extends over 17 amino acids. V was clipped by 4 bases and J by 4 bases; unmatched bases: 11. Germline assignment: CDR1 SNHLY and CDR2 FYNNEI. This CDR3 is CASSVYFRDRENQPQHF. The CDR3 DNA reads as TGTGCCAGCAGTGTATACTTCCGGGACAGGGAGAATCAGCCCCAGCATTTT.

This clonotype showed up many times. This sequence joins TRBV6-5 and TRBJ1-2; D uncertain. Trimming pared 0 bases from V and 4 bases from J, leaving 12 bases between. The CDR3 sequence is 15 residues long. Germline V gene lookup returns CDR1 MNHEY and CDR2 SVGAGI. The CDR3 DNA reads TGTGCCAGCAGTTACTCAGCGCTCGTGGGCTATGGCTACACCTTC. It yields the protein CASSYSALVGYGYTF.

This clonotype was seen more than once but under ten times. V usage is TRBV9 and J usage is TRBJ1-1; D gene uncertain. Germline values: CDR1 SGDLS, CDR2 YYNGEE. CDR3 length equals 14 residues. V dropped 0 bases and J dropped 1 base, with 7 bases sitting between them. The CDR3 nucleotides read TGTGCCAGCAGCGTAGCGGGTGGGAACACTGAAGCTTTCTTT. It codes for CASSVAGGNTEAFF. The full variable domain, rest sourced from reference TRBV9 and TRBJ1-1, is DSGVTQTPKHLITATGQRVTLRCSPRSGDLSVYWYQQSLDQGLQFLIQYYNGEERAKGNILERFSAQQFPDLHSELNLSSLELGDSALYFCASSVAGGNTEAFFGQGTRLTVV.

This clonotype was counted at least ten times. The chain combines TRBV29-1 with TRBJ1-1; no clear D gene. The CDR3 loop spans 13 amino acids. Trimming stripped 7 bases from V and 3 bases from J, with 15 bases between. Germline CDR1 is SQVTM and CDR2 is ANQGSEA. The CDR3 nucleotides read TGCAGCGCATCCCGGGAAACCTACACTGAAGCTTTCTTT. Encoded protein: CSASRETYTEAFF.

This clonotype was observed at least ten times. The rearrangement uses TRBV12-3 or TRBV12-4 and TRBJ1-1; D ambiguous. V was trimmed by 3 bases and J by 3 bases, leaving 20 bases between them. The CDR3 has 17 amino acids. CDR3 residues: CASSFSIPRWEYTEAFF. CDR3 DNA sequence: TGTGCCAGCAGTTTCTCCATACCCCGGTGGGAGTACACTGAAGCTTTCTTT.

This clonotype has at least ten counts. The chain recombines TRBV7-2 with TRBJ1-1; 7 bases agree with TRBD1. CDR1 is SGHTA, CDR2 FQGNSA, per germline. This CDR3 spans 15 amino acids. The V segment lost 5 bases and the J segment 1 base; nucleotides outside the gene matches: 7. The CDR3: CASSLSGTANTEAFF. The CDR3 DNA reads as TGTGCCAGCAGCCTTTCCGGGACAGCGAACACTGAAGCTTTCTTT.

This clonotype appeared many times. The V gene is TRBV11-2, the J gene TRBJ2-2; a possible D gene is TRBD1 (5 bases). The CDR3 loop spans 19 amino acids. Germline values: CDR1 SGHAT, CDR2 FQNNGV. V lost 5 bases and J lost 0, with 22 bases in between. CDR3: CASSPPSPPTEPNTGELFF. As DNA, the CDR3 is TGTGCCAGCAGCCCCCCCTCCCCTCCGACAGAACCGAACACCGGGGAGCTGTTTTTT.

In its sample, this clonotype was seen many times. V gene TRBV10-3 combines with J gene TRBJ2-7, with D hard to call. Trimming stripped 5 bases from V and 3 bases from J, with 11 bases between. The CDR3 totals 13 residues. Germline V gene data show CDR1 as ENHRY and CDR2 as SYGVKD. CDR3 in amino acids: CAISYNRDYEQYF. The CDR3 DNA is TGTGCCATCAGTTACAACCGAGACTACGAGCAGTACTTC.

Many counts were recorded for this clonotype. This chain connects TRBV19 to TRBJ1-1; tentatively, D is TRBD1 (5 bases). V gave up 3 bases and J gave up 4 bases, with 9 bases separating them. This CDR3 is built from 13 residues. Germline V gives CDR1 LNHDA, CDR2 SQIVND (reference sequence). CDR3 nucleotide sequence: TGTGCCAGTAGTATCCGGCAGGGCACTGAAGCTTTCTTT. Amino acids: CASSIRQGTEAFF.

CDR3 amino acids: CASSRNYEQYV. The CDR3 DNA reads as TGCGCCAGCAGCCGAAACTACGAGCAGTACGTC. The chain uses TRBV5-1 and TRBJ2-7; unclear D gene. CDR3 length: 11 residues. Trimming shortened V by 4 bases and J by 3 bases, and 5 bases separated the two germline ends. From germline, CDR1 is SGHRS and CDR2 YFSETQ.

This clonotype has ten or more counts. The rearrangement joins TRBV19 to TRBJ2-5; D gene uncertain. V was clipped by 6 bases and J by 2 bases, with 13 bases between them. CDR1 is LNHDA, CDR2 SQIVND, per germline (reference sequence). The CDR3 runs 14 residues. The CDR3 loop is CASRTTAEQETQYF. In nucleotides, the CDR3 is TGTGCCAGTAGGACGACGGCGGAGCAAGAGACCCAGTACTTC. Using reference TRBV19 and TRBJ2-5 for the parts outside the CDR3, the full variable domain is DGGITQSPKYLFRKEGQNVTLSCEQNLNHDAMYWYRQDPGQGLRLIYYSQIVNDFQKGDIAEGYSVSREKKESFPLTVTSAQKNPTAFYLCASRTTAEQETQYFGPGTRLLVL.

The table lists this clonotype with many counts. The gene calls are TRBV20-1 and TRBJ1-1; tentatively, D is TRBD1 (5 bases). Germline V lookup: CDR1 DFQATT, CDR2 SNEGSKA (reference sequence). With 5 bases removed from V and 3 bases from J, the gap between germline ends came to 16 bases. The CDR3 runs to 14 residues. The CDR3 DNA follows: TGCAGTGCTTTCCTCGGGGGGAGTCACACTGAAGCTTTCTTT. This encodes CSAFLGGSHTEAFF.

As regards this clonotype: This sequence may be a read error, since a much larger clone differs from it by one base. DNA of the CDR3: TGTGCCAGCTCACAGGGACAGCATGGCTACACCTTC. Protein product: CASSQGQHGYTF. This chain uses TRBV18 with TRBJ1-2; TRBD1 agrees at 7 bases. This CDR3 comprises 12 residues. V lost 4 bases and J lost 6; bases outside the gene matches: 2. Germline CDR1 KGHSH, CDR2 LQKENI.

V usage is TRBV7-2 and J usage is TRBJ2-7; tentative D call: TRBD1 (6 bases). Germline V lookup: CDR1 SGHTA, CDR2 FQGNSA. The V and J ends lost 5 bases and 4 bases respectively, with 15 bases between them. The CDR3 has 14 amino acids. The CDR3 region is CASSEGDGRYEQYF. CDR3 DNA sequence: TGTGCCAGCAGCGAGGGGGACGGAAGATACGAGCAGTACTTC. The full variable domain, its missing parts supplied by reference TRBV7-2 and TRBJ2-7, is GAGVSQSPSNKVTEKGKDVELRCDPISGHTALYWYRQSLGQGLEFLIYFQGNSAPDKSGLPSDRFSAERTGGSVSTLTIQRTQQEDSAVYLCASSEGDGRYEQYFGPGTRLTVT.

V usage is TRBV19 and J usage is TRBJ2-2, with D perhaps TRBD2 (6 bases). There are 16 residues in the CDR3. CDR1 LNHDA and CDR2 SQIVND come from the germline V gene (reference sequence). Trimming stripped 1 base from V and 5 bases from J, with 14 bases between. The CDR3 nucleotides are TGTGCCAGTAGTATAGGGTGGAGGGTTGAAACCGGGGAGCTGTTTTTT. Translation gives CASSIGWRVETGELFF.

This clonotype came up many times. The chain couples TRBV6-1 to TRBJ1-2; D is uncertain. Germline V CDR1 and CDR2: MNHNS, SASEGT. Trimming took 7 bases from V and 8 from J, leaving 8 bases between them. The CDR3 runs 10 residues. This CDR3 reads CASMLGGYTF. In DNA, the CDR3 is TGTGCCAGCATGCTGGGGGGCTACACCTTC.

This clonotype was seen repeatedly, ten times or more. The CDR3 bases are TGTGCCAGCAGCTTATGGGAAAATCAGCCCCAGCATTTT. Protein: CASSLWENQPQHF. This chain joins TRBV11-2 and TRBJ1-5; D not resolved. With 2 bases removed from V and 4 bases from J, the gap between germline ends came to 6 bases. CDR1 is SGHAT and CDR2 is FQNNGV in the germline V gene. This CDR3 is built from 13 residues.

This clonotype was detected ten times or more. V and J are TRBV29-1 and TRBJ1-1, with no clear D. The V gene's germline CDR1 is SQVTM and CDR2 ANQGSEA. The CDR3 spans 11 residues. Trimming left V 4 bases short and J 4 bases short, with 7 bases between. The CDR3 coding sequence is TGCAGCGTTGCCGGGCCCACTGAAGCTTTCTTT. It translates to CSVAGPTEAFF.